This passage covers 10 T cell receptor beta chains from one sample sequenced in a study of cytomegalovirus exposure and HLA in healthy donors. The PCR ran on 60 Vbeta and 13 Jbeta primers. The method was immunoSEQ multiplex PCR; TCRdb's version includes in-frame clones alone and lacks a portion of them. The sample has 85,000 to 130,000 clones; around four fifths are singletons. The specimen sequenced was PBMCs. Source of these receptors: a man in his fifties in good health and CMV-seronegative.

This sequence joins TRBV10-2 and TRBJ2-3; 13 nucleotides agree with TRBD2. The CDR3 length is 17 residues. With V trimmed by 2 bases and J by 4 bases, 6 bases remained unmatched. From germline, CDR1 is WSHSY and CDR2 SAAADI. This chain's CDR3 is CASSEPGTSGAPDTQYF. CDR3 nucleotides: TGCGCCAGCAGTGAGCCGGGGACTAGCGGGGCCCCAGATACGCAGTATTTT.

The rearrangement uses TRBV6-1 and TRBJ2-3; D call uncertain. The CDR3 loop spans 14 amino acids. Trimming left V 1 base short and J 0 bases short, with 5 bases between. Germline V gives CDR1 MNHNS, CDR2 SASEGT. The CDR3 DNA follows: TGTGCCAGCAGTGAAGGGGCTAGCACAGATACGCAGTATTTT. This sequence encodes CASSEGASTDTQYF.

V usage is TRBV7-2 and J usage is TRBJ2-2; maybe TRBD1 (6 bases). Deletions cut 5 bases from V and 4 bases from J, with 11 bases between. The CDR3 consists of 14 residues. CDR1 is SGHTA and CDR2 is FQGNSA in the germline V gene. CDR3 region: CASSTQGFTGELFF. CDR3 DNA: TGTGCCAGCAGCACACAGGGATTCACCGGGGAGCTGTTTTTT.

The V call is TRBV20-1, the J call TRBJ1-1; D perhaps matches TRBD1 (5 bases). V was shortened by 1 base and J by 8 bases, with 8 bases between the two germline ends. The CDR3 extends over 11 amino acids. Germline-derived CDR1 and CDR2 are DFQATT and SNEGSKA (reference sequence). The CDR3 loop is CSARVEGEAFF. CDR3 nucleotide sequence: TGCAGTGCTAGAGTGGAGGGGGAAGCTTTCTTT.

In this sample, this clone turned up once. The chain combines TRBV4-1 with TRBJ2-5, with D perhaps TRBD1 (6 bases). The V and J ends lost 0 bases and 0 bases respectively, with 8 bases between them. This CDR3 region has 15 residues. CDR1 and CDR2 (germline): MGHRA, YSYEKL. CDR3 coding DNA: TGCGCCAGCAGCCAAGATCGGGACAACCAAGAGACCCAGTACTTC. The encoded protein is CASSQDRDNQETQYF.

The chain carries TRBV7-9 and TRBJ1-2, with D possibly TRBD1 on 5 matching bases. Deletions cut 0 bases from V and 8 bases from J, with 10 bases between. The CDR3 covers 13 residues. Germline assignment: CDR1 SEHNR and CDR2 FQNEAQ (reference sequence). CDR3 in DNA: TGTGCCAGCAGCTTAGCGCAGGGTCTGGGCTACACCTTC. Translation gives CASSLAQGLGYTF.

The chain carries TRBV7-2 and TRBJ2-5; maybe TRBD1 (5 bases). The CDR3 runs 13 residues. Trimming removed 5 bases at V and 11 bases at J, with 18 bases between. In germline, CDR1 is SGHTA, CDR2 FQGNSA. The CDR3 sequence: CASSPTRTLEQYF. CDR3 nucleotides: TGTGCCAGCAGCCCGACCCGGACACTGGAGCAGTACTTC.

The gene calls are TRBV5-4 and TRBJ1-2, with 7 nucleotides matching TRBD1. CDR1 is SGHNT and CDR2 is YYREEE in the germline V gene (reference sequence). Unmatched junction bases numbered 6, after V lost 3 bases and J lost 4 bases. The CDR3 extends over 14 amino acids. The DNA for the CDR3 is TGTGCCAGCAGCTCGACAGGGCTCGGCTATGGCTACACCTTC. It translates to CASSSTGLGYGYTF.

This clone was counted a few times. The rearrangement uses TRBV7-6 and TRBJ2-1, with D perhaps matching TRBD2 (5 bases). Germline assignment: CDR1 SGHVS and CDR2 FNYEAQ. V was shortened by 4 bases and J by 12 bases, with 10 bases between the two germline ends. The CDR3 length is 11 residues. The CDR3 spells CASSSGFRQFF. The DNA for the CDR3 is TGTGCCAGCAGCTCGGGGTTTCGGCAGTTCTTC.

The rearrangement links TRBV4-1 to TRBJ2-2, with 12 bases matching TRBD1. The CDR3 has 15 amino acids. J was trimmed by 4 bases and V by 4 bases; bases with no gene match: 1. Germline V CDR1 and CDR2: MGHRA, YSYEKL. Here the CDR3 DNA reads TGCGCCAGCAGCCGGGGACAGGGGGCCACCGGGGAGCTGTTTTTT. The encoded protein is CASSRGQGATGELFF.